This T cell receptor beta chain is from a study of blood T cell repertoires in COVID-19. Trimming pared 0 bases from V and 1 base from J, leaving 10 bases between. The V gene's germline CDR1 is SGHVS and CDR2 FQNEAQ. This CDR3 has 15 residues. Resolution of symptoms, clearance, or two negative PCRs was present in recovered Cohort 3 donors. The assay was immunoSEQ multiplex PCR, and TCRdb's table has in-frame clones only and misses some. The table shows 200,000 to 250,000 clones, with 88% occurring only once. Sequencing was done on a sample of PBMCs or T cells enriched from blood (not recorded which). This receptor was taken from a woman aged 30 to 39 who had recovered from COVID-19. The rearrangement joins TRBV7-8 to TRBJ2-7; D is possibly TRBD2 (6 bases). The CDR3, as DNA: TGTGCCAGCAGCTTAGCGCGGGGCAGATCCTACGAGCAGTACTTC. This gives the protein CASSLARGRSYEQYF.